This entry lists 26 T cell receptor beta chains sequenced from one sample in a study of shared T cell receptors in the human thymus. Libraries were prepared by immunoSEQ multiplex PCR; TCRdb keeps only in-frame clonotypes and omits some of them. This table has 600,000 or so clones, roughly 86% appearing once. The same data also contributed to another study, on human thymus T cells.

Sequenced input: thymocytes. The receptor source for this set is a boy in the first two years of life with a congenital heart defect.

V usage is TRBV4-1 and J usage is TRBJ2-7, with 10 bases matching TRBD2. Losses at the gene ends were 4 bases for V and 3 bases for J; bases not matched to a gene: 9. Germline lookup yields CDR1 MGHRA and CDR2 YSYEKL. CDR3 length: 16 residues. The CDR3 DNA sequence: TGCGCCAGCAGCCCCCTAGCTAGCGGGAGATACTACGAGCAGTACTTC. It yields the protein CASSPLASGRYYEQYF.

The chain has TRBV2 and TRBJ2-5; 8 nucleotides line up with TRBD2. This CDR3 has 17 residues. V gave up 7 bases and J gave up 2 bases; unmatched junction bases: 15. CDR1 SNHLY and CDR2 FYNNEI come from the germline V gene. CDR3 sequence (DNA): TGTGCCAGCACTAGGCTGGAGCGGGAGATGATACAAGAGACCCAGTACTTC. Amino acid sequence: CASTRLEREMIQETQYF.

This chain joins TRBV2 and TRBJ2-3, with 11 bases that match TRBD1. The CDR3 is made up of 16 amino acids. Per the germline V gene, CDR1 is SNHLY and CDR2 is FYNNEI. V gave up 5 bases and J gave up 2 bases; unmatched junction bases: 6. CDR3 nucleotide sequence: TGTGCCAGCAGTACCGGACAGGGGGCTACCACAGATACGCAGTATTTT. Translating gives CASSTGQGATTDTQYF. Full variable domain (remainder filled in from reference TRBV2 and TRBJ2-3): EPEVTQTPSHQVTQMGQEVILRCVPISNHLYFYWYRQILGQKVEFLVSFYNNEISEKSEIFDDQFSVERPDGSNFTLKIRSTKLEDSAMYFCASSTGQGATTDTQYFGPGTRLTVL.

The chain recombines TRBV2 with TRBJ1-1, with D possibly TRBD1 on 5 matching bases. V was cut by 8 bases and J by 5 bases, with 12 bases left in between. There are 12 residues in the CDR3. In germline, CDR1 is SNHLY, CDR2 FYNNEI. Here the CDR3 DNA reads TGTGCCAGCTCGATCAGGGAAACTGAAGCTTTCTTT. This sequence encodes CASSIRETEAFF.

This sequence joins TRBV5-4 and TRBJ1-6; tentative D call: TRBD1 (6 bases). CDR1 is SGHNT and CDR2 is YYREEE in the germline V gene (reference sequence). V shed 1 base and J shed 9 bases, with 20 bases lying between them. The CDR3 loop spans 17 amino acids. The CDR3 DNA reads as TGTGCCAGCAGCTTGTTCAGGTTAAACAGGGTAATTTCACCCCTCCACTTT. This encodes CASSLFRLNRVISPLHF. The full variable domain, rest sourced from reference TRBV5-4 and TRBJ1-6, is ETGVTQSPTHLIKTRGQQVTLRCSSQSGHNTVSWYQQALGQGPQFIFQYYREEENGRGNFPPRFSGLQFPNYSSELNVNALELDDSALYLCASSLFRLNRVISPLHFGNGTRLTVT.

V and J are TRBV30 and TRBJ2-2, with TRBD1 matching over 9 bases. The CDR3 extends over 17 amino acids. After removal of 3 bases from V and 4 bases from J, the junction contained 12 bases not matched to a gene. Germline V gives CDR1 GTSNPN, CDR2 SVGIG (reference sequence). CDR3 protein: CAWSTGGTGTATGELFF. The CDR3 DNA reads TGTGCCTGGAGCACAGGGGGGACAGGGACGGCCACCGGGGAGCTGTTTTTT.

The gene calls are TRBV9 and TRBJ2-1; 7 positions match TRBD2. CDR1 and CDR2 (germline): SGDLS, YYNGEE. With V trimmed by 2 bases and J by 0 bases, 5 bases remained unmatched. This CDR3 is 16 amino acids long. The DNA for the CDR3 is TGTGCCAGCAGCGTTCGGACTAGGGTCTCCTACAATGAGCAGTTCTTC. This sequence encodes CASSVRTRVSYNEQFF.

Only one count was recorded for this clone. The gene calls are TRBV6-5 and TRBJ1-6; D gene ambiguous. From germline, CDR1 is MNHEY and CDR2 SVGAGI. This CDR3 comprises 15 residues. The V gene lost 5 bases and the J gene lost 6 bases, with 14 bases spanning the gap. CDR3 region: CASSPDREFNSPLHF. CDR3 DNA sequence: TGTGCCAGCAGTCCGGATCGGGAATTTAATTCACCCCTCCACTTT.

The CDR3 here is CASSGYRVGYTF. The CDR3 bases are TGTGCCAGCAGTGGGTACAGGGTGGGCTACACCTTC. This chain uses TRBV6-1 with TRBJ1-2; D perhaps matches TRBD1 (6 bases). Germline V gene sequence: CDR1 MNHNS, CDR2 SASEGT. This CDR3 is built from 12 residues. The V gene lost 4 bases and the J gene lost 8 bases, with 11 bases spanning the gap.

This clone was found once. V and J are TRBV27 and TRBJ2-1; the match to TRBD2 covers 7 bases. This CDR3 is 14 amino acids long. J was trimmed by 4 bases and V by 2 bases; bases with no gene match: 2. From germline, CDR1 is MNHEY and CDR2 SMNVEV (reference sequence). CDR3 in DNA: TGTGCCAGCAGTTTAAGGCGGGAGTACAATGAGCAGTTCTTC. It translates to CASSLRREYNEQFF.

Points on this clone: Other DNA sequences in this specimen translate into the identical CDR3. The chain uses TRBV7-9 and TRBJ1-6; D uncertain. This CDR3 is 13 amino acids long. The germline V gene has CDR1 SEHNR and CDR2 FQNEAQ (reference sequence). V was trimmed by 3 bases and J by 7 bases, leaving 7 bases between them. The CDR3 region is CASSFGRNSPLHF. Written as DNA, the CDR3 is TGTGCCAGCAGCTTTGGCAGGAATTCACCCCTCCACTTT.

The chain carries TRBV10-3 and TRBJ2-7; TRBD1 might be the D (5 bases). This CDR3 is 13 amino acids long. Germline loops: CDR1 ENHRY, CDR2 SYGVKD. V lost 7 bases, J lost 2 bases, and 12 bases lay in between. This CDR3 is CAIKGLQAYEQYF. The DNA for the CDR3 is TGTGCCATCAAGGGGCTCCAAGCCTACGAGCAGTACTTC.

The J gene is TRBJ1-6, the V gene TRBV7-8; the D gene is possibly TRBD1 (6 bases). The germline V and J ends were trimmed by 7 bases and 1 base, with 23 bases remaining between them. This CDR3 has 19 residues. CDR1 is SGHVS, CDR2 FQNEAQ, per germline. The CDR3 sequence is CASTPESPGVWSYNSPLHF. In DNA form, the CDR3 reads TGTGCCAGCACCCCCGAGAGCCCAGGGGTATGGTCCTATAATTCACCCCTCCACTTT. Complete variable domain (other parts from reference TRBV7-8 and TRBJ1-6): GAGVSQSPRYKVAKRGQDVALRCDPISGHVSLFWYQQALGQGPEFLTYFQNEAQLDKSGLPSDRFFAERPEGSVSTLKIQRTQQEDSAVYLCASTPESPGVWSYNSPLHFGNGTRLTVT.

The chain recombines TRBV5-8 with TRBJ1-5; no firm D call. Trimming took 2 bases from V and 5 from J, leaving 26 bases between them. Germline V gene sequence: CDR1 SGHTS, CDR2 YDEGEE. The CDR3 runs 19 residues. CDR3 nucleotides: TGTGCCAGCAGCTTTCCTCCGGAAATCAGAGGCCCGAGGGATCAGCCCCAGCATTTT. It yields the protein CASSFPPEIRGPRDQPQHF.

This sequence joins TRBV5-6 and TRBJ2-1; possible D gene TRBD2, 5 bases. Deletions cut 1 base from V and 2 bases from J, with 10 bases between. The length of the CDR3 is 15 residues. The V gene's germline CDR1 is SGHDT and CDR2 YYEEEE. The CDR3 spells CASSLQAGTYNEQFF. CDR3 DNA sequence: TGTGCCAGCAGCTTGCAAGCCGGGACCTACAATGAGCAGTTCTTC.

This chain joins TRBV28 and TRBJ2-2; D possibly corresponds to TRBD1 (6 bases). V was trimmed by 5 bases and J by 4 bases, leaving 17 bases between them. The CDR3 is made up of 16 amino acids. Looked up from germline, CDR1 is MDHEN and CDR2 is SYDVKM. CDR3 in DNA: TGTGCCAGCAGTCCCCGCAGGGGCGCGAGCACCGGGGAGCTGTTTTTT. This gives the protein CASSPRRGASTGELFF.

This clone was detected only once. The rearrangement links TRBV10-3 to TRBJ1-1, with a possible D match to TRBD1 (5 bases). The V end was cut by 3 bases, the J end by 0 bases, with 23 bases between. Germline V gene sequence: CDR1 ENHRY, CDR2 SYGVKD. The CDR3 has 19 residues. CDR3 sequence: CAISEQVPLVTKLNTEAFF. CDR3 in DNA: TGTGCCATCAGTGAACAGGTACCCCTAGTAACGAAATTGAACACTGAAGCTTTCTTT.

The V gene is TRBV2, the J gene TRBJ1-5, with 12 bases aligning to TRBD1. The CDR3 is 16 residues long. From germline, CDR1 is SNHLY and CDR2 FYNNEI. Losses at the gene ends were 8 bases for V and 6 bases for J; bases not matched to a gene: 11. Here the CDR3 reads CASGGDRGRGGQPQHF. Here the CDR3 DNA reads TGTGCCAGCGGGGGGGACAGGGGGCGCGGAGGTCAGCCCCAGCATTTT.

The CDR3 loop is CASSPLSRDGGVNQPQHF. In DNA, the CDR3 is TGCGCCAGCAGTCCACTCTCCCGGGACGGGGGGGTCAATCAGCCCCAGCATTTT. J is TRBJ1-5 and V is TRBV4-1; tentatively, D is TRBD1 (5 bases). The V gene's germline CDR1 is MGHRA and CDR2 YSYEKL. This CDR3 contains 18 residues. The germline V and J ends were trimmed by 6 bases and 3 bases, with 24 bases remaining between them.

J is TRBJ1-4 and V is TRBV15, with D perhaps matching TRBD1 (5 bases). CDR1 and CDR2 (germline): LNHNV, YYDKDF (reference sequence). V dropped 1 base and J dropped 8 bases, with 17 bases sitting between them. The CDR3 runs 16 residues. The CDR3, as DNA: TGTGCCACCAGCAGAGTGGCGGGGCCCAAAGGGGAAAAACTGTTTTTT. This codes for CATSRVAGPKGEKLFF.

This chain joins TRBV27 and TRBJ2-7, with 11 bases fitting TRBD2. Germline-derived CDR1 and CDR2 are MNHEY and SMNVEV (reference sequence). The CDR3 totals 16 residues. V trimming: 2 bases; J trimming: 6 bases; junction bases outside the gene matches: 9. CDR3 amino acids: CASSLNLTSGMGEQYF. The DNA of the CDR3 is TGTGCCAGCAGTTTAAACCTGACTAGCGGGATGGGCGAGCAGTACTTC.

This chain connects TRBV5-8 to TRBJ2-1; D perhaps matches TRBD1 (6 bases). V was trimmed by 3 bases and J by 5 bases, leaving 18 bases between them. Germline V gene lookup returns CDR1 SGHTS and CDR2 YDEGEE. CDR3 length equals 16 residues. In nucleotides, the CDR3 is TGTGCCAGCAGCTGGGTACCAAGGACAGACGACAATGAGCAGTTCTTC. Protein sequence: CASSWVPRTDDNEQFF.

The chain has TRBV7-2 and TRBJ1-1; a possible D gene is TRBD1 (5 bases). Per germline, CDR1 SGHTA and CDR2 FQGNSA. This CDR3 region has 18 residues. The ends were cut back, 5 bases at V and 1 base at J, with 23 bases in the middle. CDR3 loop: CASSLSGDGGGKNTEAFF. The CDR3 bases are TGTGCCAGCAGCCTAAGTGGGGACGGGGGGGGAAAGAACACTGAAGCTTTCTTT.

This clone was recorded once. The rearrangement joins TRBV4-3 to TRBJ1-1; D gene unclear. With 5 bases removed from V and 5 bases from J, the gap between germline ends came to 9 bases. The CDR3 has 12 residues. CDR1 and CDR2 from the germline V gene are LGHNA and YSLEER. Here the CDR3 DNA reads TGCGCCAGCAGCAAGGGAGGGACTGAAGCTTTCTTT. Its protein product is CASSKGGTEAFF.

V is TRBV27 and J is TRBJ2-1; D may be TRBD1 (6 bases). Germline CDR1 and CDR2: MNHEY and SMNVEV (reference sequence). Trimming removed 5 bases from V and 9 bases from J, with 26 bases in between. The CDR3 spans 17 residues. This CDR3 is CASSPTGWQNTTGEQFF. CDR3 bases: TGTGCCAGCAGTCCAACAGGGTGGCAAAATACTACAGGTGAGCAGTTCTTC.

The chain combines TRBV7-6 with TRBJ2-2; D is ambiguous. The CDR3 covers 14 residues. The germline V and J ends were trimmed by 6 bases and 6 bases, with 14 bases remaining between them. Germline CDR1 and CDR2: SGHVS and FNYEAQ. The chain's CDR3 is CASRPSPPAGELFF. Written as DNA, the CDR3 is TGTGCCAGCAGGCCCAGTCCCCCAGCCGGGGAGCTGTTTTTT.